The 30 T cell receptor beta chains given below trace back to one sample, sequenced in a study of blood T cell repertoires in COVID-19. Method: immunoSEQ multiplex PCR; TCRdb's copy keeps in-frame clones and lacks some. The table lists roughly 250,000 clones, more than 70% of them singletons, with approximately 2.2% in the top ten. The specimen sequenced was peripheral blood. The source is a woman aged 40 to 50 who had recovered from COVID-19.

CDR3 region: CASSGGRGLGQPQHF. The DNA of the CDR3 is TGCGCCAGCAGCGGTGGGCGGGGGCTGGGTCAGCCCCAGCATTTT. The rearrangement links TRBV4-1 to TRBJ1-5, with D possibly TRBD1 on 6 matching bases. There are 15 residues in the CDR3. Trimming shortened V by 5 bases and J by 6 bases, and 17 bases separated the two germline ends. Germline V gene lookup returns CDR1 MGHRA and CDR2 YSYEKL.

The chain is built from TRBV6-2 or TRBV6-3 and TRBJ2-2, with 12 bases matching TRBD2. The CDR3 is 20 residues long. Looked up from germline, CDR1 is MNHEY and CDR2 is SVGEGT. Trimming cost V 2 bases and J 1 base; bases outside gene matches: 11. The CDR3 nucleotides are TGTGCCAGCAGTTACCGGGGCGCTAGCGGGAGGGCTGGGAACACCGGGGAGCTGTTTTTT. Its protein product is CASSYRGASGRAGNTGELFF.

The rearrangement uses TRBV25-1 and TRBJ1-2; 10 bases map to TRBD1. After removal of 5 bases from V and 4 bases from J, the junction contained 7 bases not matched to a gene. The CDR3 extends over 15 amino acids. In germline, CDR1 is MGHDK, CDR2 SYGVNS. In DNA, the CDR3 is TGTGCCAGCAGTATCGCCGGGACAGGGGCCTATGGCTACACCTTC. Encoded protein: CASSIAGTGAYGYTF.

The rearrangement joins TRBV5-1 to TRBJ1-4; a weak D match, TRBD1 (5 bases). The CDR3 totals 16 residues. Germline assignment: CDR1 SGHRS and CDR2 YFSETQ. The V end lost 1 base, the J end lost 8 bases, and 18 bases lay between the germline ends. The CDR3 DNA sequence: TGCGCCAGCAGCTTGCCTGCGGGACTCGAGGTGGAAAAACTGTTTTTT. Translating it yields CASSLPAGLEVEKLFF.

The chain carries TRBV9 and TRBJ2-2, with a possible D match to TRBD2 (7 bases). Trimming left V 4 bases short and J 4 bases short, with 20 bases between. Germline-derived CDR1 and CDR2 are SGDLS and YYNGEE. The CDR3 has 17 residues. The CDR3 DNA reads as TGTGCCAGCAGCTCAGTCGGGGGGCTCAATCCCACCGGGGAGCTGTTTTTT. The encoded protein is CASSSVGGLNPTGELFF.

The chain recombines TRBV4-1 with TRBJ2-7, with 10 bases identical to TRBD1. Germline V gene sequence: CDR1 MGHRA, CDR2 YSYEKL. The CDR3 totals 15 residues. The J segment lost 6 bases and the V segment lost 3 bases, leaving 8 bases of the junction unmatched. In DNA, the CDR3 is TGCGCCAGCAGCCAGACCGGGACAGGGGTTCGCGAGCAGTACTTC. It translates to CASSQTGTGVREQYF.

DNA for the CDR3: TGTGCCAGTATTAAAACAGGGGGCGCTAATGAAAAACTGTTTTTT. This gives the protein CASIKTGGANEKLFF. V usage is TRBV19 and J usage is TRBJ1-4, with 9 bases matching TRBD1. The ends lost 7 bases at V and 3 bases at J; junction bases unmatched: 6. There are 15 residues in the CDR3. The germline V gene has CDR1 LNHDA and CDR2 SQIVND (reference sequence).

This clone was picked up one time. This chain connects TRBV9 to TRBJ2-3; 10 bases map to TRBD1. The CDR3 extends over 15 amino acids. CDR1 SGDLS and CDR2 YYNGEE come from the germline V gene. V gave up 3 bases and J gave up 3 bases; unmatched junction bases: 4. The CDR3 is CASSDGTGATDTQYF. CDR3 sequence (DNA): TGTGCCAGCAGCGACGGGACAGGGGCAACAGATACGCAGTATTTT.

The rearrangement links TRBV5-5 to TRBJ2-7; a weak D match, TRBD2 (6 bases). The CDR3 has 12 amino acids. V was pared by 3 bases and J by 4 bases, with 8 bases between. Germline V gene data show CDR1 as SGHKS and CDR2 as YYEKEE (reference sequence). CDR3 region: CASSWRDYEQYF. The CDR3 DNA reads TGTGCCAGCAGCTGGAGGGATTACGAGCAGTACTTC.

V is TRBV19 and J is TRBJ2-7; tentative D call: TRBD1 (7 bases). Trimming stripped 3 bases from V and 4 bases from J, with 13 bases between. The germline V gene encodes CDR1 LNHDA and CDR2 SQIVND (reference sequence). The CDR3 covers 14 residues. The CDR3 coding sequence is TGTGCCAGTAGTATCGCAGGGGGGAGGTACGAGCAGTACTTC. Encoded protein: CASSIAGGRYEQYF. Combining the CDR3 with reference TRBV19 and TRBJ2-7 gives the whole variable domain DGGITQSPKYLFRKEGQNVTLSCEQNLNHDAMYWYRQDPGQGLRLIYYSQIVNDFQKGDIAEGYSVSREKKESFPLTVTSAQKNPTAFYLCASSIAGGRYEQYFGPGTRLTVT.

The V and J genes are TRBV5-4 and TRBJ2-5; 7 bases are a match to TRBD2. V lost 2 bases to trimming and J lost 5 bases; unmatched junction nucleotides: 6. Germline assignment: CDR1 SGHNT and CDR2 YYREEE (reference sequence). This CDR3 is built from 14 residues. CDR3 bases: TGTGCCAGCAGCTTACTTACTAGCGACGAGACCCAGTACTTC. Amino acids: CASSLLTSDETQYF.

V and J are TRBV3-1 (or the pseudogene TRBV3-2) and TRBJ2-5; 7 nucleotides align to TRBD2. CDR1 and CDR2 from the germline V gene are LGHDT and YNNKEL (reference sequence). V shed 0 bases and J 3 bases; nucleotides not matched to a gene: 4. The CDR3 extends over 15 amino acids. The CDR3, as DNA: TGTGCCAGCAGCCAAGAGGGGCGGGAGAAAGAGACCCAGTACTTC. Amino acid sequence: CASSQEGREKETQYF.

V and J are TRBV7-2 and TRBJ2-1; 7 bases align to TRBD2. The CDR3 contains 15 residues. CDR1 SGHTA and CDR2 FQGNSA come from the germline V gene. J lost 1 base, V lost 5 bases, and 5 bases had no gene match. CDR3 DNA sequence: TGTGCCAGCAGCCCGGGGGGACTATCCTACAATGAGCAGTTCTTC. Translating it yields CASSPGGLSYNEQFF.

The V and J genes are TRBV6-6 and TRBJ1-5; D may be TRBD1 (5 bases). V was clipped by 4 bases and J by 2 bases, with 9 bases between them. Germline CDR1 is MNHNY and CDR2 is SVGAGI (reference sequence). The CDR3 totals 14 residues. This CDR3 reads CASSSGFGNQPQHF. CDR3 sequence (DNA): TGTGCCAGCAGTTCAGGGTTCGGCAATCAGCCCCAGCATTTT.

This rearrangement joins TRBV7-9 to TRBJ2-1, with 7 bases that match TRBD2. CDR1 SEHNR and CDR2 FQNEAQ come from the germline V gene (reference sequence). Trimming took 5 bases from V and 2 from J; bases not matched to a gene: 6. This CDR3 contains 15 residues. The CDR3 here is CASSRPSGTYNEQFF. DNA for the CDR3: TGTGCCAGCAGCCGTCCTAGCGGAACCTACAATGAGCAGTTCTTC. Filled out from reference TRBV7-9 and TRBJ2-1, the complete variable domain reads DTGVSQNPRHKITKRGQNVTFRCDPISEHNRLYWYRQTLGQGPEFLTYFQNEAQLEKSRLLSDRFSAERPKGSFSTLEIQRTEQGDSAMYLCASSRPSGTYNEQFFGPGTRLTVL.

The chain couples TRBV19 to TRBJ1-2; TRBD1 matches 10 bases. V was pared by 8 bases and J by 0 bases, with 12 bases of the junction left unmatched. Per germline, CDR1 LNHDA and CDR2 SQIVND (reference sequence). The CDR3 is made up of 17 amino acids. The CDR3 sequence is CASCSAGQGTSNYGYTF. The DNA of the CDR3 is TGTGCCAGTTGTTCCGCGGGACAGGGGACCTCTAACTATGGCTACACCTTC.

The chain has TRBV9 and TRBJ1-2; the D is unclear. The CDR3 spans 15 residues. V was pared by 1 base and J by 2 bases, with 12 bases between. The V gene's germline CDR1 is SGDLS and CDR2 YYNGEE. The DNA of the CDR3 is TGTGCCAGCAGCGTAAGCCCCTCCCGGAACTATGGCTACACCTTC. It is translated as CASSVSPSRNYGYTF.

The chain couples TRBV2 to TRBJ1-6, with TRBD1 matching over 7 bases. The germline gives CDR1 SNHLY, CDR2 FYNNEI. V gave up 7 bases and J gave up 7 bases; unmatched junction bases: 7. The CDR3 has 14 residues. Here the CDR3 DNA reads TGTGCCAGCAACAGACAGGGCGGCAATTCACCCCTCCACTTT. Encoded protein: CASNRQGGNSPLHF.

This chain links TRBV25-1 with TRBJ2-7; TRBD2 might be the D (6 bases). From germline, CDR1 is MGHDK and CDR2 SYGVNS. The CDR3 covers 13 residues. The V end lost 4 bases, the J end lost 4 bases, and 11 bases lay between the germline ends. The CDR3 nucleotides read TGTGCCAGCAGTGGTGCAGGGAGGTACGAGCAGTACTTC. This sequence encodes CASSGAGRYEQYF.

The chain employs TRBV10-3 and TRBJ2-7, with unresolved D. Germline V gives CDR1 ENHRY, CDR2 SYGVKD. V lost 2 bases and J lost 6, with 8 bases in between. CDR3 length: 12 residues. The CDR3 DNA follows: TGTGCCATCAGTGAGGGTAGCCTCGAGCAGTACTTC. It specifies CAISEGSLEQYF.

The CDR3 reads CATSRDGGGNTIYF. CDR3 nucleotide sequence: TGTGCCACCAGCAGAGATGGTGGCGGAAACACCATATATTTT. The chain links TRBV15 to TRBJ1-3; D unresolved. The CDR3 sequence is 14 residues long. V lost 0 bases and J 4 bases, leaving 7 bases between the germline ends. Looked up from germline, CDR1 is LNHNV and CDR2 is YYDKDF (reference sequence).

V usage is TRBV18 and J usage is TRBJ2-7; 10 bases match TRBD1. The CDR3 contains 14 residues. V dropped 6 bases and J dropped 3; count of bases not matched to a gene: 5. Germline-derived CDR1 and CDR2 are KGHSH and LQKENI. DNA for the CDR3: TGTGCCAGCTCCGAGGGACAGGGGTACTACGAGCAGTACTTC. It encodes CASSEGQGYYEQYF. The entire variable domain, with the rest obtained from reference TRBV18 and TRBJ2-7, is as follows: NAGVMQNPRHLVRRRGQEARLRCSPMKGHSHVYWYRQLPEEGLKFMVYLQKENIIDESGMPKERFSAEFPKEGPSILRIQQVVRGDSAAYFCASSEGQGYYEQYFGPGTRLTVT.

This sequence joins TRBV6-1 and TRBJ2-1, with 7 positions matching TRBD2. Germline V CDR1 and CDR2: MNHNS, SASEGT. Trimming at V came to 1 base and at J to 5 bases, leaving 2 bases not matched to a gene. CDR3 length: 14 residues. CDR3 bases: TGTGCCAGCAGTGAAGGACTAGCTAACAATGAGCAGTTCTTC. This sequence encodes CASSEGLANNEQFF.

The chain employs TRBV18 and TRBJ2-1; D is possibly TRBD2 (6 bases). Trimming removed 0 bases at V and 2 bases at J, with 14 bases between. The CDR3 is made up of 17 amino acids. Germline assignment: CDR1 KGHSH and CDR2 LQKENI. The CDR3 DNA follows: TGTGCCAGCTCACCACCGGGGGGAAAGGTGACCTACAATGAGCAGTTCTTC. Translation: CASSPPGGKVTYNEQFF.

Only a few counts were recorded for this clone. The V call is TRBV6-5, the J call TRBJ2-2; D is perhaps TRBD1 (6 bases). The CDR3 spans 15 residues. The germline CDR1 and CDR2 sequences are MNHEY and SVGAGI. The ends were cut back, 1 base at V and 6 bases at J, with 12 bases in the middle. In DNA, the CDR3 is TGTGCCAGCAGTTACTGGAGACAGGCGCCCGGGGAGCTGTTTTTT. As protein: CASSYWRQAPGELFF.

The chain has TRBV3-1 (or the pseudogene TRBV3-2) and TRBJ1-2; 10 bases map to TRBD1. The CDR3 is 13 amino acids. Trimming cost V 4 bases and J 6 bases; bases outside gene matches: 2. The germline gives CDR1 LGHDT, CDR2 YNNKEL (reference sequence). CDR3 coding DNA: TGTGCCAGCAGCCCAGGACAGGGGGATGGCTACACCTTC. Amino acids: CASSPGQGDGYTF.

This clone was found a few times. CDR3 bases: TGTGCCAGCTCACCACAGGGACAGGGTGGTGGTTCACCCCTCCACTTT. It is translated as CASSPQGQGGGSPLHF. This sequence joins TRBV18 and TRBJ1-6, with 9 bases fitting TRBD1. The CDR3 extends over 16 amino acids. Germline V CDR1 and CDR2: KGHSH, LQKENI. V shed 1 base and J 9 bases; nucleotides not matched to a gene: 7.

The CDR3 DNA reads as TGTGCCAGTAGTTTATTTGGGAGCTCCTATAATTCACCCCTCCACTTT. This codes for CASSLFGSSYNSPLHF. The chain links TRBV19 to TRBJ1-6; D gene ambiguous. CDR1 and CDR2 (germline): LNHDA, SQIVND (reference sequence). The CDR3 sequence is 16 residues long. V lost 5 bases and J 0 bases, leaving 11 bases between the germline ends.

This clone has just a few counts. CDR3 in amino acids: CASSYSGLQGAGELFF. The CDR3 bases are TGTGCCAGCAGTTACTCAGGGCTCCAGGGGGCCGGGGAGCTGTTTTTT. The rearrangement joins TRBV6-2 or TRBV6-3 to TRBJ2-2; TRBD1 aligns across 7 bases. In germline, CDR1 is MNHEY, CDR2 SVGEGT. V shed 0 bases and J 6 bases; nucleotides not matched to a gene: 7. The CDR3 has 16 residues.

This clone showed up just a few times. The chain employs TRBV6-2 or TRBV6-3 and TRBJ1-5; D gene uncertain. Germline CDR1 reads MNHEY; CDR2 reads SVGEGT. The CDR3 covers 14 residues. Trimming left V 4 bases short and J 4 bases short, with 11 bases between. CDR3 bases: TGTGCCAGCAGTTTTCCCGGGTTGAATCAGCCCCAGCATTTT. Translating gives CASSFPGLNQPQHF.